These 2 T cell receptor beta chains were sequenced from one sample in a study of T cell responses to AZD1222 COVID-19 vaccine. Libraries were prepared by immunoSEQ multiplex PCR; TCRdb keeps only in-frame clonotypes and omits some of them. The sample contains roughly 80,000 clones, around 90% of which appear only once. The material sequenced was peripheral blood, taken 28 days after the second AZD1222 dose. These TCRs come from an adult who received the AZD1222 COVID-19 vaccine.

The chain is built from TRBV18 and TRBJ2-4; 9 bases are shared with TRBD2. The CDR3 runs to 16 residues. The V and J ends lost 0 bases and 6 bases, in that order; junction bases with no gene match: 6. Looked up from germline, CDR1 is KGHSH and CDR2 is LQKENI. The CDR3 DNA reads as TGTGCCAGCTCACCACCAATAGCGGGGGAGGCAAACATTCAGTACTTC. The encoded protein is CASSPPIAGEANIQYF.

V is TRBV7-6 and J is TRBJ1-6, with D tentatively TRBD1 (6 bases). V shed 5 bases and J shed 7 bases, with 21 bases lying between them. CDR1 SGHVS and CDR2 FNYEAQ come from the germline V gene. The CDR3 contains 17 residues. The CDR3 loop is CASSPGGGTLMNSPLHF. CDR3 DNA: TGTGCCAGCAGCCCCGGTGGAGGGACACTTATGAATTCACCCCTCCACTTT.